The present TCR beta chain was sequenced within a study of CD8 T cells in Susac syndrome. RNA in amounts of about 0.5 to 1 ug was reverse transcribed with random hexamers. The TCR beta CDR3 was amplified by immunoSEQ multiplex PCR across 54 Vbeta, 13 Jbeta. One entry per CDR3 protein results from TCRdb running MiXCR on the immunoSEQ multiplex PCR reads. The sample lists some 300,000 distinct CDR3 sequences; roughly 90% were seen once. Looked up from germline, CDR1 is MNHEY and CDR2 is SMNVEV (reference sequence). The V gene end was trimmed by 5 bases and the J gene end by 7 bases; junction bases not matched to a gene: 18. This CDR3 has 18 amino acids. CD8+ and CD4+ T cells circulating in blood were sequenced for TCR beta. Negative isolation was used for CD8+ and CD4+ T cells and FACS enrichment for TEMRA cells.

Sequenced material: CD8+ T cells from PBMCs. The sequence came from a human donor with multiple sclerosis. The gene calls are TRBV27 and TRBJ2-1; 9 nucleotides line up with TRBD1. The CDR3 is CASSPWDRASRQRNEQFF. For the CDR3, the DNA is TGTGCCAGCAGTCCTTGGGACAGGGCCAGTCGGCAGCGTAATGAGCAGTTCTTC.